These 29 T cell receptor beta chains came from one sample sequenced in a study of identical twins. TCRdb called the 5' RACE reads again in MiXCR, with one record for every CDR3 protein. The sample contains about 890,000 distinct CDR3 sequences, more than 9% of which appear only once. The same sample was also used in a study of yellow fever vaccine responses in identical twins.

The sample taken for sequencing was PBMCs. The receptors were sampled from a young woman in good health.

The chain is built from TRBV23-1 and TRBJ2-5; D is unclear. TRBV23-1 is an ORF; its function is uncertain. This CDR3 has 13 residues. The ends were cut back, 3 bases at V and 3 bases at J, with 8 bases in the middle. CDR3 residues: CASSQRRKETQYF. CDR3 nucleotides: TGCGCCAGCAGTCAGCGTCGGAAAGAGACCCAGTACTTC.

The table lists this clonotype with a few counts. The rearrangement joins TRBV5-5 to TRBJ2-7, with D possibly TRBD1 on 5 matching bases. The CDR3 covers 15 residues. The germline V gene encodes CDR1 SGHKS and CDR2 YYEKEE (reference sequence). V was pared by 1 base and J by 5 bases, with 16 bases between. CDR3 DNA: TGTGCCAGCAGCTTGTGGGATCCAGGGTCCAACGAGCAGTACTTC. Encoded protein: CASSLWDPGSNEQYF. Drawing the rest from reference TRBV5-5 and TRBJ2-7, the complete variable domain is DAGVTQSPTHLIKTRGQQVTLRCSPISGHKSVSWYQQVLGQGPQFIFQYYEKEERGRGNFPDRFSARQFPNYSSELNVNALLLGDSALYLCASSLWDPGSNEQYFGPGTRLTVT.

This clonotype was found many times. The J gene is TRBJ2-2, the V gene TRBV12-3 or TRBV12-4; D call uncertain. This CDR3 is 10 amino acids long. The V end was cut by 7 bases, the J end by 3 bases, with 0 bases between. The CDR3: CASNTGELFF. The CDR3 DNA follows: TGTGCCAGCAACACCGGGGAGCTGTTTTTT.

This clonotype was observed a few times. The J gene is TRBJ2-3, the V gene TRBV20-1; 7 nucleotides line up with TRBD2. This CDR3 has 15 amino acids. CDR1 DFQATT and CDR2 SNEGSKA come from the germline V gene (reference sequence). V was clipped by 3 bases and J by 5 bases; unmatched bases: 11. This CDR3 is CSARAGAGVVDTQYF. In DNA form, the CDR3 reads TGCAGTGCTAGGGCCGGGGCGGGAGTGGTAGATACGCAGTATTTT.

This clonotype was found a few times. The gene calls are TRBV5-1 and TRBJ2-4, with D possibly TRBD2 on 5 matching bases. Trimming took off 1 base at V and 0 bases at J, with 11 bases between the two ends. This CDR3 has 16 amino acids. Looked up from germline, CDR1 is SGHRS and CDR2 is YFSETQ. CDR3 DNA: TGCGCCAGCAGCTTGACTGGGAGACTAGCCAAAAACATTCAGTACTTC. This encodes CASSLTGRLAKNIQYF.

There are a few counts of this clonotype. This chain links TRBV3-1 with TRBJ2-1; D may be TRBD2 (5 bases). The germline V gene encodes CDR1 LGHDT and CDR2 YNNKEL (reference sequence). V was clipped by 1 base and J by 9 bases, with 13 bases between them. The CDR3 extends over 14 amino acids. The CDR3 nucleotides are TGTGCCAGCAGCCAAGGAGGGCCCCAGAGTGAGCAGTTCTTC. Amino acids: CASSQGGPQSEQFF.

There are a few counts of this clonotype. The chain recombines TRBV4-1 with TRBJ1-1; D gene uncertain. Trimming took off 2 bases at V and 10 bases at J, with 17 bases between the two ends. The CDR3 length is 14 residues. Germline V gene sequence: CDR1 MGHRA, CDR2 YSYEKL. The CDR3 protein is CASSQNQPGVAAFF. CDR3 nucleotide sequence: TGCGCCAGCAGCCAAAACCAACCTGGGGTCGCAGCTTTCTTT.

This chain links TRBV7-9 with TRBJ2-7; D not certain. With 4 bases removed from V and 0 bases from J, the gap between germline ends came to 10 bases. There are 14 residues in the CDR3. CDR1 and CDR2 (germline): SEHNR, FQNEAQ (reference sequence). The CDR3 nucleotides are TGTGCCAGCAGCTCCGTACTGAGCTCCTACGAGCAGTACGTC. This encodes CASSSVLSSYEQYV.

This clonotype has a count of ten or more. V and J are TRBV3-1 and TRBJ2-3; 8 bases align to TRBD2. V lost 3 bases and J lost 3; bases outside the gene matches: 8. In germline, CDR1 is LGHDT, CDR2 YNNKEL (reference sequence). The CDR3 length is 16 residues. The CDR3 here is CASSHGLATRTDTQYF. The CDR3 DNA follows: TGTGCCAGCAGCCATGGACTAGCAACTAGGACAGATACGCAGTATTTT.

The chain carries TRBV4-2 and TRBJ2-1; TRBD2 matches 9 bases. Germline V gene lookup returns CDR1 LGHNA and CDR2 YNFKEQ. Trimming took 4 bases from V and 6 from J; bases not matched to a gene: 16. The CDR3 loop spans 18 amino acids. CDR3 sequence (DNA): TGTGCCAGCAGCCCGAGGGGGAGAGGCGGGGGGGCTGGCAATGAGCAGTTCTTC. It translates to CASSPRGRGGGAGNEQFF.

This clonotype was seen a handful of times. V gene TRBV29-1 combines with J gene TRBJ2-7, with 9 bases aligning to TRBD2. V trimming: 7 bases; J trimming: 5 bases; junction bases outside the gene matches: 6. Germline V gene data show CDR1 as SQVTM and CDR2 as ANQGSEA. The CDR3 extends over 12 amino acids. DNA for the CDR3: TGCAGCGGTTCTAGCGGGACTGACGAGCAGTACTTC. Encoded protein: CSGSSGTDEQYF.

There are many counts of this clonotype. The gene calls are TRBV12-3 or TRBV12-4 and TRBJ2-5; 7 bases agree with TRBD1. The CDR3 totals 14 residues. Trimming removed 2 bases from V and 3 bases from J; junction bases left unmatched: 3. CDR3 sequence reads: CASSLWDSKETQYF. CDR3 sequence (DNA): TGTGCCAGCAGTTTATGGGACAGCAAAGAGACCCAGTACTTC.

The chain recombines TRBV7-6 with TRBJ1-1; D remains unclear. The CDR3 covers 15 residues. V lost 5 bases and J lost 0, with 13 bases in between. CDR1 and CDR2 from the germline V gene are SGHVS and FNYEAQ. The CDR3 sequence: CASSPSGFMNTEAFF. The CDR3 nucleotides are TGTGCCAGCAGCCCTTCAGGCTTTATGAACACTGAAGCTTTCTTT.

This clonotype has a handful of counts. The chain employs TRBV10-3 and TRBJ1-2; D gene ambiguous. The CDR3 totals 15 residues. The germline V and J ends were trimmed by 0 bases and 4 bases, with 12 bases remaining between them. Germline CDR1 ENHRY, CDR2 SYGVKD. The CDR3 region has the DNA TGTGCCATCAGTGAGTCCTATGTGAAGGGCTATGGCTACACCTTC. This encodes CAISESYVKGYGYTF.

V gene TRBV4-1 combines with J gene TRBJ2-7; D is unclear. The CDR3 spans 15 residues. Germline lookup yields CDR1 MGHRA and CDR2 YSYEKL. V lost 4 bases to trimming and J lost 2 bases, with 15 bases between them. The CDR3 nucleotides read TGCGCCAGCAGCCCAGGAGTCATTCAGACCTACGAGCAGTACTTC. Its protein is CASSPGVIQTYEQYF.

V usage is TRBV12-3 or TRBV12-4 and J usage is TRBJ2-5, with 14 nucleotides matching TRBD2. There are 16 residues in the CDR3. The V segment lost 6 bases and the J segment 4 bases; nucleotides outside the gene matches: 7. The CDR3 DNA sequence: TGTGCCAGCAGCTTACAAGGACTAGCGGGAGGAGAGACCCAGTACTTC. This codes for CASSLQGLAGGETQYF.

This clonotype has a handful of counts. The chain combines TRBV29-1 with TRBJ1-1; 11 nucleotides line up with TRBD1. Germline lookup yields CDR1 SQVTM and CDR2 ANQGSEA. V was clipped by 6 bases and J by 4 bases; unmatched bases: 7. The CDR3 length is 14 residues. CDR3 amino acids: CSVYTGTGGTEAFF. The CDR3 DNA is TGCAGCGTCTATACCGGGACAGGGGGCACTGAAGCTTTCTTT. Looking up the rest from reference TRBV29-1 and TRBJ1-1 gives the full variable domain: SAVISQKPSRDICQRGTSLTIQCQVDSQVTMMFWYRQQPGQSLTLIATANQGSEATYESGFVIDKFPISRPNLTFSTLTVSNMSPEDSSIYLCSVYTGTGGTEAFFGQGTRLTVV.

The chain joins TRBV28 to TRBJ1-5; D call uncertain. In germline, CDR1 is MDHEN, CDR2 SYDVKM. The V gene lost 5 bases and the J gene lost 5 bases, with 10 bases spanning the gap. The CDR3 is 13 residues long. CDR3 protein: CASSTTFYQPQHF. CDR3 DNA: TGTGCCAGCAGTACCACATTCTATCAGCCCCAGCATTTT.

V gene TRBV20-1 combines with J gene TRBJ2-2; 7 bases agree with TRBD1. The CDR3 length is 15 residues. Trimming cost V 2 bases and J 8 bases; bases outside gene matches: 11. Germline loops: CDR1 DFQATT, CDR2 SNEGSKA (reference sequence). The CDR3 bases are TGCAGTGCTAGAAATTACATGAGGGGGCAAGGGGAGCTGTTTTTT. Its protein is CSARNYMRGQGELFF.

This clonotype has more than one count but fewer than ten. The rearrangement uses TRBV7-9 and TRBJ1-6, with TRBD1 matching over 9 bases. CDR3 length: 15 residues. After removal of 7 bases from V and 6 bases from J, the junction contained 7 bases not matched to a gene. Germline V gene data show CDR1 as SEHNR and CDR2 as FQNEAQ (reference sequence). The CDR3 nucleotides are TGTGCCAGCACCCCTCCGGGACAGGGTAATTCACCCCTCCACTTT. This sequence encodes CASTPPGQGNSPLHF.

This clonotype came up a few times. The chain links TRBV6-5 to TRBJ2-7; the match to TRBD1 covers 8 bases. The CDR3 sequence is 15 residues long. Trimming at V came to 0 bases and at J to 4 bases, leaving 5 bases not matched to a gene. CDR1 is MNHEY and CDR2 is SVGAGI in the germline V gene. The CDR3 region has the DNA TGTGCCAGCAGTTACTCAACGACAGGGGAATACGAGCAGTACTTC. Its protein product is CASSYSTTGEYEQYF.

In its sample, this clonotype was seen a few times. The gene calls are TRBV14 and TRBJ1-2; D is uncertain. Germline V gives CDR1 SGHDN, CDR2 FVKESK. V lost 2 bases to trimming and J lost 8 bases, with 12 bases between them. This CDR3 contains 13 residues. CDR3 DNA: TGTGCCAGCAGCCAACAGGACGTTGGAGGCTACACCTTC. Its translation is CASSQQDVGGYTF.

This clonotype was seen a few times. V usage is TRBV5-1 and J usage is TRBJ1-2, with 8 bases identical to TRBD1. Germline V gives CDR1 SGHRS, CDR2 YFSETQ. V gave up 3 bases and J gave up 2 bases; unmatched junction bases: 9. CDR3 length equals 16 residues. CDR3 DNA sequence: TGCGCCAGCAGCTCCATGCCCGACAGGGGCAACTATGGCTACACCTTC. Its protein product is CASSSMPDRGNYGYTF.

This clonotype was observed at least ten times. The chain recombines TRBV18 with TRBJ1-2; 7 nucleotides match TRBD1. The V gene end was trimmed by 2 bases and the J gene end by 3 bases; junction bases not matched to a gene: 6. The CDR3 length is 15 residues. CDR1 is KGHSH and CDR2 is LQKENI in the germline V gene. Here the CDR3 reads CASSPSTGTDYGYTF. CDR3 nucleotides: TGTGCCAGCTCACCAAGTACCGGGACAGACTATGGCTACACCTTC.

This clonotype was counted at least ten times. The V call is TRBV28, the J call TRBJ2-2; 13 nucleotides match TRBD2. This CDR3 has 19 residues. From germline, CDR1 is MDHEN and CDR2 SYDVKM. J gave up 3 bases and V 5 bases, and 12 bases lay outside the gene matches. Here the CDR3 reads CASSHSWTSGSADTGELFF. Here the CDR3 DNA reads TGTGCCAGCAGTCACAGCTGGACTAGCGGGAGCGCGGACACCGGGGAGCTGTTTTTT.

This clonotype was counted a few times. This chain connects TRBV12-3 or TRBV12-4 to TRBJ2-2; TRBD2 is a possible D gene (7 bases). The CDR3 is made up of 18 amino acids. Trimming cost V 6 bases and J 2 bases, with 22 bases left between them. The CDR3 loop reads CASRYRARGLNNTGELFF. CDR3 in DNA: TGTGCCAGCAGGTATCGAGCCAGGGGACTAAATAACACCGGGGAGCTGTTTTTT.

This rearrangement joins TRBV2 to TRBJ2-7; 7 bases fit TRBD2. Germline V gene lookup returns CDR1 SNHLY and CDR2 FYNNEI. V lost 7 bases and J lost 3; bases outside the gene matches: 12. The CDR3 is 15 residues long. Here the CDR3 DNA reads TGTGCCAGCACCTCTTCGGGACTACTTCTCTACGAGCAGTACTTC. This translates into CASTSSGLLLYEQYF.

This clonotype showed up just a few times. The chain carries TRBV7-9 and TRBJ2-3; 7 bases line up with TRBD1. The CDR3 is made up of 14 amino acids. V was pared by 7 bases and J by 3 bases, with 7 bases of the junction left unmatched. The germline V gene has CDR1 SEHNR and CDR2 FQNEAQ (reference sequence). The CDR3 here is CASMWTGLTDTQYF. The CDR3 bases are TGTGCCAGCATGTGGACAGGTTTGACAGATACGCAGTATTTT.

This clonotype was counted only a few times. The rearrangement links TRBV15 to TRBJ1-4, with D tentatively TRBD1 (6 bases). CDR1 and CDR2 (germline): LNHNV, YYDKDF (reference sequence). CDR3 length: 15 amino acids. V was pared by 3 bases and J by 5 bases, with 13 bases between. CDR3 nucleotides: TGTGCCACCAGCAGCGACTCAGGGGAAAATGAAAAACTGTTTTTT. Translated, it gives CATSSDSGENEKLFF.